This is a list of T cell receptor beta chains from one sample in a study of tumor-infiltrating lymphocytes in primary liver carcinoma. TCRdb independently ran MiXCR on the multiplex PCR reads; one entry per CDR3 protein. The sample contains about 120,000 distinct CDR3 sequences, 65% to 75% of which appear only once. The sequenced material came from tumor-adjacent normal liver tissue. Receptors were obtained from a woman aged 55-75 years with primary liver carcinoma and hepatitis B virus infection. The CDR3 runs from the conserved cysteine through the conserved F or W. D genes are given only for firm matches. Where a row states a size, it is once, few, many or the class of an expanded clone; other rows omit it.

clone_size	d_call	v_call	j_call	cdr3_aa	cdr3_nt
many	TRBD1	TRBV5-1	TRBJ2-5	CASSLGQGGVETQYF	TGCGCCAGCAGCCTGGGACAGGGGGGTGTGGAGACCCAGTACTTC
once	.	TRBV11-1	TRBJ2-1	CASNLGRLVGEQFF	TGTGCCAGCAACTTAGGGCGTCTGGTAGGTGAGCAGTTCTTC
few	.	TRBV7-9	TRBJ1-4	CASSLATNNEKLFF	TGTGCCAGCAGCTTAGCCACCAATAATGAAAAACTGTTTTTT
many	.	TRBV4-1	TRBJ1-5	CASWGELVGQNYSNQPQHF	TGCGCCAGCTGGGGAGAGTTAGTCGGGCAAAATTATAGCAATCAGCCCCAGCATTTT
.	.	TRBV4-1	TRBJ2-2	CASSQRTAPRGVLFF	TGCGCCAGCAGCCAACGTACCGCCCCCCGCGGGGTGCTGTTTTTT
.	.	TRBV28	TRBJ2-7	CANSFAGTGDYEQYF	TGTGCCAACAGTTTTGCCGGGACTGGGGACTACGAGCAGTACTTC
.	.	TRBV29-1	TRBJ2-5	CCVPHDRGGQETQYF	TGCTGCGTTCCCCATGACAGGGGAGGGCAAGAGACCCAGTACTTC
.	TRBD2	TRBV4-1	TRBJ2-3	CASSQTSGSLRDARYF	TGCGCCAGCAGCCAGACTAGCGGGAGTTTAAGAGATGCGCGGTATTTT
.	.	TRBV11-2	TRBJ2-5	CANSIGLGETQYF	TGTGCCAACAGCATAGGGCTAGGAGAGACCCAGTATTTC
.	.	TRBV11-2	TRBJ1-1	CAGNLGGGMNTEAFF	TGTGCCGGCAACTTAGGGGGTGGGATGAACACTGAAGCTTTCTTT
.	.	TRBV11-2	TRBJ2-1	CASSPAGVSYNEQFF	TGTGCCAGCAGCCCGGCAGGGGTCTCTTACAATGAGCAGTTCTTC
.	.	TRBV28	TRBJ1-4	CAGSLDISNEKLFF	TGTGCCGGCAGTTTAGACATTTCTAATGAAAAACTGTTTTTT
.	TRBD1	TRBV6-1	TRBJ1-2	CSSSLEDRTYGYTF	TGTTCCAGCAGCCTGGAGGACAGGACTTATGGCTACACCTTC
many	TRBD2	TRBV5-6	TRBJ2-1	CASSQTSGSWDEQFF	TGTGCCAGCAGCCAGACTAGCGGGAGTTGGGATGAGCAGTTCTTC
many	.	TRBV29-1	TRBJ2-3	CSVVKYTDTQYF	TGCAGCGTTGTCAAGTACACAGATACGCAGTATTTT
.	.	TRBV5-1	TRBJ2-2	CASSSGTSTGELFF	TGCGCCAGCAGCTCCGGGACGTCTACCGGGGAGCTGTTTTTT
.	.	TRBV6-5	TRBJ2-7	CASSAAAGRYYEQYF	TGTGCCAGCAGCGCGGCGGCGGGAAGATACTACGAGCAGTACTTC
.	TRBD2	TRBV11-2	TRBJ2-1	CASRRRLAGGPGDEQFF	TGTGCCAGCCGCAGGAGACTAGCGGGGGGGCCGGGGGATGAGCAATTCTTC
many	TRBD2	TRBV5-1	TRBJ2-7	CASRLSTGGNYEQYF	TGCGCCAGCAGGCTTTCCACGGGGGGAAACTACGAGCAGTACTTC
.	.	TRBV5-1	TRBJ1-1	CASSLGSLDTEAFF	TGCGCCAGCAGCTTGGGGTCCTTGGACACTGAAGCTTTCTTT
.	.	TRBV11-2	TRBJ1-6	CASNMGPNSPLHF	TGTGCCAGCAACATGGGGCCTAATTCACCCCTCCACTTT
.	.	TRBV10-3	TRBJ2-6	CVIGRSWGSGVNILTF	TGTGTCATAGGAAGGTCATGGGGCTCTGGGGTCAACATCCTGACTTTC